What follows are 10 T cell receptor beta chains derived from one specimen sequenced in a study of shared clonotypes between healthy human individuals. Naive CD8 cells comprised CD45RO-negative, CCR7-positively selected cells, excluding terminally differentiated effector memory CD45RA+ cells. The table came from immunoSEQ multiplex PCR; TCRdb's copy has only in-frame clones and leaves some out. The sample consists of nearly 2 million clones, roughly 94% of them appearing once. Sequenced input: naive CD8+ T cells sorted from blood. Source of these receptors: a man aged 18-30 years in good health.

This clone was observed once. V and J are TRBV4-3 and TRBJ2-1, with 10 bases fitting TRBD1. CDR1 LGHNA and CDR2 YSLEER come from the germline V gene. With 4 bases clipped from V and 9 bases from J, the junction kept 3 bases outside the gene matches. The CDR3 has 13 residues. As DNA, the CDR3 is TGCGCCAGCAGCCGACAGGGGGCGGCTGAGCAGTTCTTC. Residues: CASSRQGAAEQFF.

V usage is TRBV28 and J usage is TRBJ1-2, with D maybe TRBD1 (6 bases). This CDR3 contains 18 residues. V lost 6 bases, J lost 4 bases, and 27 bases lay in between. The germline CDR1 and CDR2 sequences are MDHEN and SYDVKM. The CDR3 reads CASSMGWGADEIFYGYTF. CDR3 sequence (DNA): TGTGCCAGCAGCATGGGTTGGGGGGCGGACGAAATATTCTATGGCTACACCTTC.

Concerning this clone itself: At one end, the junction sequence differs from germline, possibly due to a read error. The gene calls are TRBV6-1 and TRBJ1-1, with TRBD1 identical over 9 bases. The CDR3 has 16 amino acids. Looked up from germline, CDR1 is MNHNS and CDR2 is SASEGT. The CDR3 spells CASSEATGGRNTEAFF. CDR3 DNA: TGTGCTAGCAGTGAGGCCACAGGGGGCCGGAACACTGAAGCTTTCTTT.

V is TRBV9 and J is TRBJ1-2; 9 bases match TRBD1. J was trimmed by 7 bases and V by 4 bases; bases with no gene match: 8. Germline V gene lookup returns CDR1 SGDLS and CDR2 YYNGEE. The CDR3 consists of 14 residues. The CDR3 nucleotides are TGTGCCAGCAGCCCCGGACAGGGGTCAATTGGCTACACCTTC. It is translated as CASSPGQGSIGYTF.

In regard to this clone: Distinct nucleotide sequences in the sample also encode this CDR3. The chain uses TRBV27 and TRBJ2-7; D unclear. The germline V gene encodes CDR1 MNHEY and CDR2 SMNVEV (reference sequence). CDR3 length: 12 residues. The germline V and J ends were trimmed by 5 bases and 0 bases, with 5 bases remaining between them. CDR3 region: CASSASSYEQYF. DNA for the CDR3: TGTGCCAGCAGTGCGAGCTCCTACGAGCAGTACTTC.

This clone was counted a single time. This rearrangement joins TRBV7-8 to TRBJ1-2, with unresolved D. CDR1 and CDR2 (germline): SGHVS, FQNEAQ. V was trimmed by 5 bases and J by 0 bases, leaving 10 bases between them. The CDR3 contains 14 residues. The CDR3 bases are TGTGCCAGCAGCGTAGGAGGTCCTAACTATGGCTACACCTTC. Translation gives CASSVGGPNYGYTF.

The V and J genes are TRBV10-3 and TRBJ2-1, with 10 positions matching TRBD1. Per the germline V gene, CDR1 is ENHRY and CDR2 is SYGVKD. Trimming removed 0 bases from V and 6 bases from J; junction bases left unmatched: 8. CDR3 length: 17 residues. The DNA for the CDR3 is TGTGCCATCAGTGAGTCGAGGGACAGGGGTTGGCGCAATGAGCAGTTCTTC. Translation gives CAISESRDRGWRNEQFF.

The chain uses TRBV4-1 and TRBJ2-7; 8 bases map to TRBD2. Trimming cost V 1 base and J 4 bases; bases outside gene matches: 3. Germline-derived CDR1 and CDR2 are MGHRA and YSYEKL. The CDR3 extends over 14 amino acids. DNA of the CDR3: TGCGCCAGCAGCCAAGGGACTAGCAGGTACGAGCAGTACTTC. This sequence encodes CASSQGTSRYEQYF.

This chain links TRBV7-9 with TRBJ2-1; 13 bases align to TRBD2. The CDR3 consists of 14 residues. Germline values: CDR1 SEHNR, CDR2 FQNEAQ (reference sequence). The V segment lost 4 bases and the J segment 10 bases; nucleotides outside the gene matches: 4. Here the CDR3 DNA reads TGTGCCAGCAGCTCTGGACTAGCGGGAGTAGAGCAGTTCTTC. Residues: CASSSGLAGVEQFF.

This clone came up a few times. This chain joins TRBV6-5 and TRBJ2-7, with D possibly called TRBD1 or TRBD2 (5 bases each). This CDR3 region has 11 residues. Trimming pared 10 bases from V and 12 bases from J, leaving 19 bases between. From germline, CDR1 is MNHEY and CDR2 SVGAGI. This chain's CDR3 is CATHRGPTMYF. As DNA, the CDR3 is TGTGCCACCCACCGGGGCCCGACCATGTACTTC.